Following are 27 T cell receptor beta chains from one sample sequenced in a study of early T cells in non-severe SARS-CoV-2 infection listed by TCRdb under 2021. Library prep was done by 5' RACE. Sequencing relied on a NextSeq 500. TCRdb reprocessed the public reads (quality trimming at Q25 with fastp, clone calling with MiXCR) and kept in-frame beta chains. Identical CDR3 protein sequences are pooled into one entry, listed with their most common genes and DNA. The sample has more than 45,000 distinct CDR3 sequences on record, roughly 12% of them singletons. Around 4.7% of the sample comes from the top ten. The sequenced sample consisted of whole blood. All receptors come from an adult who was a healthcare worker with PCR-confirmed SARS-CoV-2 infection or an uninfected control (not recorded which).

This clonotype was counted once. A junction boundary mismatches the germline segment, possibly from a read error. The rearrangement joins TRBV11-2 to TRBJ2-1, with 9 bases identical to TRBD2. Germline values: CDR1 SGHAT, CDR2 FQNNGV. The CDR3 runs to 15 residues. The CDR3 sequence: CTSSLDSGRGNEQFF. In DNA form, the CDR3 reads TGTACCAGCAGCTTAGATAGCGGGAGAGGCAATGAGCAGTTCTTC.

This clonotype has a count of ten or more. This rearrangement joins TRBV30 to TRBJ2-1; no firm D call. The CDR3 totals 12 residues. Trimming left V 8 bases short and J 0 bases short, with 8 bases between. CDR1 is GTSNPN and CDR2 is SVGIG in the germline V gene (reference sequence). The DNA of the CDR3 is TGTGCCGCCATAAGCTCCTACAATGAGCAGTTCTTC. Residues: CAAISSYNEQFF.

The genes are TRBV4-3 and TRBJ2-1, with 9 positions matching TRBD2. The CDR3 spans 17 residues. Trimming at V came to 0 bases and at J to 4 bases, leaving 7 bases not matched to a gene. Per germline, CDR1 LGHNA and CDR2 YSLEER. The CDR3 DNA reads TGCGCCAGCAGCCAAGACTTCCTGGCGGGGGGGTACAATGAGCAGTTCTTC. It yields the protein CASSQDFLAGGYNEQFF.

This clonotype was counted at least ten times. The chain uses TRBV11-2 and TRBJ2-7, with TRBD2 matching 7 bases. With 4 bases clipped from V and 2 bases from J, the junction kept 8 bases outside the gene matches. Germline loops: CDR1 SGHAT, CDR2 FQNNGV. The CDR3 spans 15 residues. This chain's CDR3 is CASSSSSGVTYEQYF. The CDR3 DNA reads TGTGCCAGCAGCTCCTCCAGCGGGGTGACCTACGAGCAGTACTTC.

V usage is TRBV29-1 and J usage is TRBJ1-1; the match to TRBD1 covers 8 bases. There are 14 residues in the CDR3. Trimming removed 6 bases from V and 6 bases from J; junction bases left unmatched: 12. The germline V gene encodes CDR1 SQVTM and CDR2 ANQGSEA. The CDR3 protein is CSVAAAGGISEAFF. As DNA, the CDR3 is TGCAGCGTCGCCGCCGCAGGGGGCATCTCTGAAGCTTTCTTT.

This clonotype was observed a handful of times. V usage is TRBV20-1 and J usage is TRBJ2-1; TRBD2 aligns across 8 bases. Per germline, CDR1 DFQATT and CDR2 SNEGSKA (reference sequence). The CDR3 length is 15 residues. The V gene end was trimmed by 0 bases and the J gene end by 5 bases; junction bases not matched to a gene: 6. CDR3: CSARDWTSRHNEQFF. For the CDR3, the DNA is TGCAGTGCTAGAGATTGGACTAGCAGACACAATGAGCAGTTCTTC.

Many counts were recorded for this clonotype. Here the CDR3 reads CASSLLIGGSSEAFF. Written as DNA, the CDR3 is TGTGCCAGCAGCTTATTAATTGGGGGTAGTTCTGAAGCTTTCTTT. The rearrangement links TRBV11-2 to TRBJ1-1; perhaps TRBD1 as D (5 bases). Germline V gene lookup returns CDR1 SGHAT and CDR2 FQNNGV. This CDR3 is 15 amino acids long. V lost 2 bases and J 6 bases, leaving 16 bases between the germline ends. The full variable domain, rest sourced from reference TRBV11-2 and TRBJ1-1, is EAGVAQSPRYKIIEKRQSVAFWCNPISGHATLYWYQQILGQGPKLLIQFQNNGVVDDSQLPKDRFSAERLKGVDSTLKIQPAKLEDSAVYLCASSLLIGGSSEAFFGQGTRLTVV.

The genes are TRBV30 and TRBJ1-1; D unresolved. Trimming removed 3 bases from V and 3 bases from J, with 5 bases in between. Germline V gives CDR1 GTSNPN, CDR2 SVGIG (reference sequence). The CDR3 has 11 residues. The CDR3 region has the DNA TGTGCCTGGAGGGGGTACACTGAAGCTTTCTTT. The encoded protein is CAWRGYTEAFF.

In this sample, this clonotype turned up many times. The chain recombines TRBV6-4 with TRBJ2-3, with a tentative D call TRBD1 (6 bases). CDR3 length: 13 amino acids. Germline loops: CDR1 MRHNA, CDR2 SNTAGT. V was cut by 3 bases and J by 2 bases, with 6 bases left in between. CDR3 bases: TGTGCCAGCAGTGAGGGGGCCACAGATACGCAGTATTTT. Protein: CASSEGATDTQYF.

This clonotype was counted ten times or more. This chain joins TRBV7-9 and TRBJ1-3; D is unclear. CDR3 length: 16 residues. Germline CDR1 is SEHNR and CDR2 is FQNEAQ (reference sequence). The germline V and J ends were trimmed by 1 base and 0 bases, with 10 bases remaining between them. The CDR3 DNA sequence: TGTGCCAGCAGCTTAGTGGGCTCGGGCTCTGGAAACACCATATATTTT. Translated, it gives CASSLVGSGSGNTIYF.

This clonotype was picked up a small number of times. The chain employs TRBV7-8 and TRBJ2-1; no clear D. CDR1 SGHVS and CDR2 FQNEAQ come from the germline V gene. V shed 5 bases and J shed 1 base, with 18 bases lying between them. This CDR3 region has 17 residues. This CDR3 is CASSLGPGSRSYNEQFF. The CDR3 nucleotides read TGTGCCAGCAGCCTAGGGCCCGGGTCGAGGTCCTACAATGAGCAGTTCTTC.

At least ten counts were recorded for this clonotype. V is TRBV11-3 and J is TRBJ2-1; 7 bases match TRBD2. The CDR3 is made up of 16 amino acids. The germline CDR1 and CDR2 sequences are SGHNT and YENEEA. V lost 1 base, J lost 6 bases, and 9 bases stayed unmatched. CDR3 sequence: CASSLGASGGSNEQFF. CDR3 DNA sequence: TGTGCCAGCAGCTTAGGCGCGTCGGGGGGATCCAATGAGCAGTTCTTC.

V usage is TRBV10-3 and J usage is TRBJ1-6; 7 nucleotides line up with TRBD1. The J segment lost 11 bases and the V segment lost 8 bases, leaving 6 bases of the junction unmatched. Germline V gene sequence: CDR1 ENHRY, CDR2 SYGVKD. This CDR3 is 12 amino acids long. For the CDR3, the DNA is TGTGCCATCGGACAGGTCGGGACACCCCTCCACTTT. Its protein product is CAIGQVGTPLHF.

The rearrangement links TRBV20-1 to TRBJ1-5; no clear D. The CDR3 extends over 15 amino acids. Germline CDR1 DFQATT, CDR2 SNEGSKA (reference sequence). Trimming shortened V by 6 bases and J by 0 bases, and 15 bases separated the two germline ends. The CDR3 is CSAQPEGDSNQPQHF. The CDR3 DNA sequence: TGCAGTGCACAACCGGAAGGAGATAGCAATCAGCCCCAGCATTTT.

V usage is TRBV12-3 or TRBV12-4 and J usage is TRBJ2-2; 10 bases agree with TRBD2. The CDR3 has 16 amino acids. Losses at the gene ends were 7 bases for V and 7 bases for J; bases not matched to a gene: 12. CDR3 residues: CASNLGASGGIGELFF. As DNA, the CDR3 is TGTGCCAGCAATCTCGGTGCTAGCGGGGGAATCGGGGAGCTGTTTTTT.

The chain is built from TRBV7-2 and TRBJ2-3, with 7 bases fitting TRBD2. V gave up 0 bases and J gave up 1 base; unmatched junction bases: 4. Germline values: CDR1 SGHTA, CDR2 FQGNSA. The CDR3 sequence is 16 residues long. This CDR3 is CASSLAAGERTDTQYF. CDR3 nucleotides: TGTGCCAGCAGCTTAGCCGCGGGGGAACGCACAGATACGCAGTATTTT.

J is TRBJ1-1 and V is TRBV20-1; TRBD1 might be the D (5 bases). The germline gives CDR1 DFQATT, CDR2 SNEGSKA (reference sequence). Trimming cost V 5 bases and J 1 base, with 14 bases left between them. The CDR3 has 14 residues. CDR3 sequence: CSAGGGRTNTEAFF. The CDR3 DNA reads as TGCAGTGCTGGGGGGGGACGGACGAACACTGAAGCTTTCTTT.

This clonotype was recorded at least ten times. The chain employs TRBV7-2 and TRBJ2-7; TRBD1 matches at 8 bases. The CDR3 runs 13 residues. The V and J ends lost 5 bases and 9 bases, in that order; junction bases with no gene match: 9. Germline V lookup: CDR1 SGHTA, CDR2 FQGNSA. In DNA form, the CDR3 reads TGTGCCAGCAGCCAATTCACGACAGGGGTGCAGTACTTC. The encoded protein is CASSQFTTGVQYF.

The chain uses TRBV5-1 and TRBJ2-7; D unresolved. V lost 4 bases and J 3 bases, leaving 11 bases between the germline ends. The CDR3 loop spans 13 amino acids. Germline CDR1 and CDR2: SGHRS and YFSETQ. As DNA, the CDR3 is TGCGCCAGCAGCCTGAGCCCGGGCTACGAGCAGTACTTC. Translation: CASSLSPGYEQYF. Looking up the rest from reference TRBV5-1 and TRBJ2-7 gives the full variable domain: KAGVTQTPRYLIKTRGQQVTLSCSPISGHRSVSWYQQTPGQGLQFLFEYFSETQRNKGNFPGRFSGRQFSNSRSEMNVSTLELGDSALYLCASSLSPGYEQYFGPGTRLTVT.

V usage is TRBV12-3 or TRBV12-4 and J usage is TRBJ2-3; 10 nucleotides line up with TRBD2. The CDR3 covers 16 residues. The V and J ends lost 2 bases and 2 bases, in that order; junction bases with no gene match: 4. CDR3 sequence (DNA): TGTGCCAGCAGTTTACGTAGCGGGGGGCACACAGATACGCAGTATTTT. Translating gives CASSLRSGGHTDTQYF.

This chain connects TRBV29-1 to TRBJ2-7; 7 bases line up with TRBD1. This CDR3 is 13 amino acids long. Looked up from germline, CDR1 is SQVTM and CDR2 is ANQGSEA. V lost 7 bases, J lost 7 bases, and 13 bases stayed unmatched. CDR3 loop: CSGRKGAQSEQYF. The CDR3 DNA reads TGCAGCGGAAGAAAGGGGGCTCAGTCGGAGCAGTACTTC.

Many counts were recorded for this clonotype. The chain joins TRBV18 to TRBJ1-1; D is possibly TRBD1 (6 bases). The CDR3 loop spans 15 amino acids. In germline, CDR1 is KGHSH, CDR2 LQKENI. Trimming left V 3 bases short and J 6 bases short, with 17 bases between. The DNA of the CDR3 is TGTGCCAGCTCACCCTTCGCCCGGGGGCAGGCTGAAGCTTTCTTT. Amino acid sequence: CASSPFARGQAEAFF.

There are a few counts of this clonotype. This sequence joins TRBV2 and TRBJ1-5, with D tentatively TRBD1 (6 bases). The CDR3 runs to 13 residues. Germline CDR1 reads SNHLY; CDR2 reads FYNNEI. The ends were cut back, 8 bases at V and 7 bases at J, with 15 bases in the middle. The CDR3 spells CASEGQGHQPQHF. Written as DNA, the CDR3 is TGTGCCAGCGAGGGGCAGGGGCACCAGCCCCAGCATTTT.

The chain recombines TRBV5-1 with TRBJ1-1; 7 bases line up with TRBD1. The CDR3 length is 13 residues. Germline CDR1 is SGHRS and CDR2 is YFSETQ. The V and J ends lost 4 bases and 4 bases, in that order; junction bases with no gene match: 4. The DNA for the CDR3 is TGCGCCAGCAGCCCGACAGGGTTCACTGAAGCTTTCTTT. Amino acid sequence: CASSPTGFTEAFF.

The J gene is TRBJ1-6, the V gene TRBV2; no clear D gene. Trimming stripped 6 bases from V and 8 bases from J, with 17 bases between. The CDR3 extends over 15 amino acids. Per the germline V gene, CDR1 is SNHLY and CDR2 is FYNNEI. The CDR3 region has the DNA TGTGCCAGCAGGGCACCCGAGGACCCATATTCACCCCTCCACTTT. Amino acid sequence: CASRAPEDPYSPLHF.

This clonotype was seen a few times. The chain employs TRBV29-1 and TRBJ1-3; D uncertain. The CDR3 spans 12 residues. With 6 bases removed from V and 4 bases from J, the gap between germline ends came to 10 bases. Germline CDR1 SQVTM, CDR2 ANQGSEA. The CDR3: CSVPLGGNTIYF. For the CDR3, the DNA is TGCAGCGTCCCCCTTGGAGGAAACACCATATATTTT.

This clonotype occurred many times. The chain employs TRBV7-2 and TRBJ2-1; 9 bases line up with TRBD2. Germline V gene lookup returns CDR1 SGHTA and CDR2 FQGNSA. The CDR3 covers 13 residues. CDR3 nucleotide sequence: TGTGCGTGTCAGCGGGGGGCAAACAATGAGCAGTTCTTC. Its protein is CACQRGANNEQFF.